Following are 15 T cell receptor beta chains from one sample sequenced in a study of cytomegalovirus exposure and HLA in healthy donors. PCR primers comprised 60 Vbeta and 13 Jbeta primers. TCRdb keeps only in-frame clones here, not all; method: immunoSEQ multiplex PCR. The sample lists under 200,000 clones; over 60% were seen once. The material sequenced was PBMCs. These receptors all come from a man aged 35-49 years in good health and CMV-seronegative.

The V call is TRBV19, the J call TRBJ2-2, with 7 bases identical to TRBD2. Germline V CDR1 and CDR2: LNHDA, SQIVND (reference sequence). J gave up 6 bases and V 9 bases, and 13 bases lay outside the gene matches. The CDR3 length is 15 residues. CDR3 sequence: CASSVGGFSSGELFF. In DNA form, the CDR3 reads TGTGCCAGCTCGGTGGGGGGGTTTTCGTCCGGGGAGCTGTTTTTT.

The rearrangement uses TRBV27 and TRBJ2-5; 11 bases are a match to TRBD1. The CDR3 contains 16 residues. V was pared by 5 bases and J by 4 bases, with 9 bases of the junction left unmatched. The germline V gene encodes CDR1 MNHEY and CDR2 SMNVEV (reference sequence). The CDR3 here is CASSPQLGTGGETQYF. The CDR3, as DNA: TGTGCCAGCAGTCCGCAGCTAGGGACAGGGGGAGAGACCCAGTACTTC.

The chain recombines TRBV5-4 with TRBJ2-1, with 15 positions matching TRBD2. Germline CDR1 reads SGHNT; CDR2 reads YYREEE (reference sequence). Trimming at V came to 4 bases and at J to 9 bases, leaving 8 bases not matched to a gene. This CDR3 spans 16 amino acids. The CDR3 nucleotides are TGTGCCAGCAGCCGGGGCGGACTAGCGGGAGGGGGTGAGCAGTTCTTC. Translation: CASSRGGLAGGGEQFF.

The chain is built from TRBV18 and TRBJ1-6; 9 bases match TRBD1. Germline CDR1 KGHSH, CDR2 LQKENI. The CDR3 is 13 residues long. The J segment lost 10 bases and the V segment lost 6 bases, leaving 4 bases of the junction unmatched. DNA of the CDR3: TGTGCCAGCTCGGACAGGGGACGCTCACCCCTCCACTTT. It translates to CASSDRGRSPLHF. Filled out from reference TRBV18 and TRBJ1-6, the complete variable domain reads NAGVMQNPRHLVRRRGQEARLRCSPMKGHSHVYWYRQLPEEGLKFMVYLQKENIIDESGMPKERFSAEFPKEGPSILRIQQVVRGDSAAYFCASSDRGRSPLHFGNGTRLTVT.

This chain uses TRBV5-1 with TRBJ2-5; 7 nucleotides match TRBD1. The last part of the DNA fits TRBJ2-7 better; the J call may be wrong. CDR3 size: 13 residues. CDR1 is SGHRS, CDR2 YFSETQ, per germline. The CDR3 nucleotides read TGCGCCAGCACAGCCGGGACAGCCTACGAGCAGTACTTC. As protein: CASTAGTAYEQYF.

This sequence joins TRBV21-1 and TRBJ1-4; whether TRBD1, the table's D call, matches the DNA was not checked. TRBV21-1 is shown as a pseudogene. This CDR3 contains 12 residues. CDR3 loop: CASSKEAGKLFF. In DNA, the CDR3 is TGTGCCAGCAGCAAAGAGGCAGGAAAACTGTTTTTT.

This sequence joins TRBV6-5 and TRBJ2-7, with D perhaps matching TRBD1 (7 bases). The CDR3 is 14 residues long. Germline CDR1 is MNHEY and CDR2 is SVGAGI. Trimming removed 6 bases from V and 8 bases from J, with 20 bases in between. CDR3 nucleotide sequence: TGTGCCAGCAGGCAGGGGGGTAACACGTTCCAGCAGTACTTC. This sequence encodes CASRQGGNTFQQYF.

The chain recombines TRBV28 with TRBJ2-1; 11 nucleotides match TRBD2. V was pared by 4 bases and J by 8 bases, with 7 bases of the junction left unmatched. Germline V CDR1 and CDR2: MDHEN, SYDVKM. CDR3 length: 15 amino acids. CDR3 in DNA: TGTGCCAGCAGTTCCCTTAGCGGGGGGGCCTATGAGCAGTTCTTC. Its translation: CASSSLSGGAYEQFF.

The chain employs TRBV5-1 and TRBJ2-5; tentatively, D is TRBD2 (5 bases). Germline V CDR1 and CDR2: SGHRS, YFSETQ. Trimming stripped 4 bases from V and 2 bases from J, with 12 bases between. The CDR3 extends over 14 amino acids. The chain's CDR3 is CASSRGTVQETQYF. CDR3 sequence (DNA): TGCGCCAGCAGCCGGGGTACAGTTCAAGAGACCCAGTACTTC.

Notes on this clone: The same CDR3 also results from other DNA sequences found in this sample. The chain recombines TRBV6-5 with TRBJ2-7; D unclear. With 0 bases removed from V and 6 bases from J, the gap between germline ends came to 3 bases. Germline V gene data show CDR1 as MNHEY and CDR2 as SVGAGI. CDR3 length: 11 residues. The CDR3 sequence is CASSYSSEQYF. CDR3 nucleotides: TGTGCCAGCAGTTACTCTAGCGAGCAGTACTTC.

This chain connects TRBV6-5 to TRBJ1-6; a weak D match, TRBD1 (5 bases). Germline V lookup: CDR1 MNHEY, CDR2 SVGAGI. The CDR3 has 16 residues. V dropped 0 bases and J dropped 6 bases, with 12 bases sitting between them. CDR3 nucleotides: TGTGCCAGCAGTTACTCGGGAGGGGCAGGTAATTCACCCCTCCACTTT. Translating it yields CASSYSGGAGNSPLHF.

CDR3 loop: CASSPGSQDTEAFF. The DNA of the CDR3 is TGTGCCAGCTCACCCGGGTCCCAAGACACTGAAGCTTTCTTT. The gene calls are TRBV18 and TRBJ1-1; D uncertain. Trimming left V 3 bases short and J 3 bases short, with 11 bases between. This CDR3 is 14 amino acids long. Germline CDR1 KGHSH, CDR2 LQKENI.

The V and J genes are TRBV2 and TRBJ1-2, with 11 bases matching TRBD1. CDR3 size: 12 residues. Germline V CDR1 and CDR2: SNHLY, FYNNEI. Here the CDR3 DNA reads TGTGCGAGGGGGGACAGGGGGTTTGGCTACACCTTC. Its translation: CARGDRGFGYTF.

The CDR3 protein is CASSQGRGTGHGYTF. In DNA, the CDR3 is TGCGCCAGCAGCCAAGGGCGGGGGACAGGTCATGGCTACACCTTC. The genes are TRBV4-1 and TRBJ1-2; 8 nucleotides align to TRBD1. The CDR3 is made up of 15 amino acids. CDR1 MGHRA and CDR2 YSYEKL come from the germline V gene. After removal of 1 base from V and 6 bases from J, the junction contained 7 bases not matched to a gene.

The V gene is TRBV4-3, the J gene TRBJ2-1, with TRBD1 matching over 11 bases. The CDR3 contains 18 residues. After removal of 2 bases from V and 5 bases from J, the junction contained 11 bases not matched to a gene. CDR1 and CDR2 (germline): LGHNA, YSLEER. The CDR3 DNA is TGCGCCAGCAGCCAAACCCCCTCCCCGGGACAGGGGGACAATGAGCAGTTCTTC. Translated: CASSQTPSPGQGDNEQFF.